The 3 T cell receptor beta chains presented below share a single source sample, sequenced in a study of post-analysis software for immune sequencing data. General study points: Controls had lower frequencies than patients of a handful of TRBV segments, which included TRBV5-6, TRBV5-1 and TRBV20-1.

TCR beta libraries were prepared from cDNA with unique molecular identifiers. TCRdb independently ran MiXCR on the PCR reads; one entry per CDR3 protein. The profile shows 750,000 to 950,000 distinct CDR3 sequences, approximately 53% of them singletons. No cognate antigen is known for these TCRs. The source material was blood. The receptors shown here come from a girl aged 10-17 years with multiple sclerosis.

Points on this clonotype: This clone may be a read error of a much larger clone one base away. In DNA, the CDR3 is TGTGCCGGCAGCTTAGGAACAGGGAGTTTCGCTGAAGCTTTCTTT. Its translation: CAGSLGTGSFAEAFF. The chain joins TRBV7-8 to TRBJ1-1; possible D gene TRBD1, 6 bases. This CDR3 contains 15 residues. The V gene's germline CDR1 is SGHVS and CDR2 FQNEAQ.

In its sample, this clonotype was seen once. The chain uses TRBV30 and TRBJ2-3, with 9 bases that match TRBD2. Germline lookup yields CDR1 GTSNPN and CDR2 SVGIG (reference sequence). This CDR3 region has 18 residues. V shed 3 bases and J 2 bases; nucleotides not matched to a gene: 15. CDR3 bases: TGTGCCTGGAGAAAAGTAATCTCGACTAGCGGAAACACAGATACGCAGTATTTT. Translation gives CAWRKVISTSGNTDTQYF.

The chain has TRBV27 and TRBJ1-2, with TRBD1 matching over 8 bases. The J segment lost 2 bases and the V segment lost 6 bases, leaving 2 bases of the junction unmatched. Per germline, CDR1 MNHEY and CDR2 SMNVEV (reference sequence). The CDR3 contains 13 residues. The CDR3 region is CASSNRGNYGYTF. Here the CDR3 DNA reads TGTGCCAGCAGCAACAGGGGGAACTATGGCTACACCTTC.